Presented here are 32 T cell receptor beta chains from one specimen sequenced in a study of shared clonotypes between healthy human individuals. Some clones are missing from TCRdb's copy, which holds only in-frame ones; the method was immunoSEQ multiplex PCR. The table shows over 950,000 clones, with about 72% occurring only once. Sequencing input: memory CD4+ T cells from PBMCs. As to subset: CD45RA-negative fraction. All receptors derive from a man aged 18 to 30 in good health. Some clones in this sample may be carry-over from other donors' samples.

J is TRBJ2-2 and V is TRBV6-1; D might be TRBD1 (6 bases). Germline CDR1 and CDR2: MNHNS and SASEGT. V was trimmed by 5 bases and J by 6 bases, leaving 7 bases between them. This CDR3 comprises 12 residues. The CDR3 loop is CASSKGAGELFF. As DNA, the CDR3 is TGTGCCAGCAGTAAGGGGGCCGGGGAGCTGTTTTTT.

J is TRBJ2-7 and V is TRBV10-3; D is possibly TRBD1 or TRBD2 (5 bases each). This CDR3 region has 15 residues. CDR1 is ENHRY, CDR2 SYGVKD, per germline. Trimming took 0 bases from V and 4 from J, leaving 13 bases between them. The chain's CDR3 is CAISESLEGLYEQYF. CDR3 nucleotide sequence: TGTGCCATCAGTGAGTCGCTAGAGGGGTTATACGAGCAGTACTTC.

Turning to this clone: One end of the junction fails to match germline, which may point to a read error. V and J are TRBV6-5 and TRBJ2-7; a possible D gene is TRBD1 (6 bases). Germline values: CDR1 MNHEY, CDR2 SVGAGI. The CDR3 runs to 11 residues. The DNA of the CDR3 is TGTGCCAGCACTTACCGGGACAAGGAGTACTTC. It is translated as CASTYRDKEYF.

The chain recombines TRBV7-9 with TRBJ1-5; weak D call: TRBD1 (6 bases). CDR1 is SEHNR and CDR2 is FQNEAQ in the germline V gene (reference sequence). The CDR3 spans 14 residues. The V and J ends lost 4 bases and 5 bases respectively, with 12 bases between them. The CDR3 region is CASSSGGRDQPQHF. The CDR3 bases are TGTGCCAGCAGCTCGGGGGGCCGTGATCAGCCCCAGCATTTT.

This clone was counted a single time. Other DNA variants within this sample encode the same CDR3. J is TRBJ2-6 and V is TRBV5-1; D call uncertain. The CDR3 is 15 amino acids. Trimming took 4 bases from V and 0 from J, leaving 8 bases between them. Germline V lookup: CDR1 SGHRS, CDR2 YFSETQ. The CDR3 DNA reads TGCGCCAGCAGCCCGGTCTCCTCTGGGGCCAACGTCCTGACTTTC. Amino acids: CASSPVSSGANVLTF.

With respect to this clone: Mismatch with germline at one junction end may stem from a read error. J is TRBJ2-5 and V is TRBV7-9; D is perhaps TRBD1 (5 bases). Germline-derived CDR1 and CDR2 are SEHNR and FQNEAQ (reference sequence). The CDR3 is 17 residues long. CDR3 amino acids: CTSSELDKSGFQETQYF. CDR3 in DNA: TGTACCAGCAGCGAACTGGACAAATCTGGGTTTCAGGAGACCCAGTACTTC.

The chain carries TRBV18 and TRBJ2-5; a possible D gene is TRBD2 (6 bases). CDR3 length: 14 residues. Germline CDR1 is KGHSH and CDR2 is LQKENI. The V end lost 3 bases, the J end lost 5 bases, and 13 bases lay between the germline ends. The CDR3 DNA reads as TGTGCCAGCTCACCGGGACTGGCCCCGGAGACCCAGTACTTC. Translating gives CASSPGLAPETQYF.

The chain employs TRBV5-4 and TRBJ1-2; unclear D gene. V lost 3 bases to trimming and J lost 1 base, with 10 bases between them. Germline CDR1 is SGHNT and CDR2 is YYREEE (reference sequence). The CDR3 length is 14 residues. The CDR3 DNA reads as TGTGCCAGCAGCTCGGACGACTTTAACTATGGCTACACCTTC. Its protein is CASSSDDFNYGYTF.

The V and J genes are TRBV11-2 and TRBJ2-5; no clear D. The CDR3 is 14 amino acids. Germline V CDR1 and CDR2: SGHAT, FQNNGV. V was trimmed by 1 base and J by 1 base, leaving 7 bases between them. CDR3 sequence: CASSLGLGQETQYF. In nucleotides, the CDR3 is TGTGCCAGCAGCTTAGGTCTCGGCCAAGAGACCCAGTACTTC.

Points on this clone: Other DNA sequences in the same sample also yield this CDR3. The chain joins TRBV18 to TRBJ1-2; D perhaps matches TRBD1 (6 bases). The V gene lost 3 bases and the J gene lost 2 bases, with 7 bases spanning the gap. This CDR3 has 13 residues. Germline V gene data show CDR1 as KGHSH and CDR2 as LQKENI. The CDR3 reads CASSPTGNYGYTF. CDR3 DNA sequence: TGTGCCAGCTCACCTACAGGGAACTATGGCTACACCTTC.

The rearrangement uses TRBV28 and TRBJ1-5; 8 bases fit TRBD1. The CDR3 contains 16 residues. V shed 5 bases and J 7 bases; nucleotides not matched to a gene: 13. The germline V gene has CDR1 MDHEN and CDR2 SYDVKM. The CDR3 loop is CASSTPGQGVGQPQHF. Here the CDR3 DNA reads TGTGCCAGCAGTACCCCTGGACAGGGAGTGGGGCAGCCCCAGCATTTT.

V usage is TRBV4-3 and J usage is TRBJ2-2, with a possible D match to TRBD2 (6 bases). Trimming shortened V by 3 bases and J by 4 bases, and 18 bases separated the two germline ends. Looked up from germline, CDR1 is LGHNA and CDR2 is YSLEER. The CDR3 runs to 17 residues. The CDR3 sequence is CASSQFGRPRGTGELFF. CDR3 sequence (DNA): TGCGCCAGCAGCCAGTTTGGGAGGCCCCGAGGCACCGGGGAGCTGTTTTTT.

The gene calls are TRBV19 and TRBJ1-4, with D perhaps matching TRBD1 (6 bases). Trimming stripped 0 bases from V and 7 bases from J, with 6 bases between. Germline CDR1 and CDR2: LNHDA and SQIVND (reference sequence). The CDR3 has 13 residues. CDR3 DNA: TGTGCCAGTAGTATAGAAGGGGGTGAAAAACTGTTTTTT. This encodes CASSIEGGEKLFF.

This clone appeared a single time. The chain is built from TRBV28 and TRBJ1-4, with 8 nucleotides matching TRBD1. This CDR3 spans 16 amino acids. J gave up 1 base and V 4 bases, and 5 bases lay outside the gene matches. CDR1 MDHEN and CDR2 SYDVKM come from the germline V gene. CDR3 protein: CASSSDRGRTNEKLFF. CDR3 DNA sequence: TGTGCCAGCAGTTCCGACAGGGGAAGAACTAATGAAAAACTGTTTTTT.

The CDR3 sequence: CASSSSYEQYF. CDR3 DNA: TGTGCCAGCAGCTCTTCCTACGAGCAGTACTTC. V gene TRBV5-6 combines with J gene TRBJ2-7; no definite D call. This CDR3 spans 11 amino acids. The V end lost 3 bases, the J end lost 1 base, and 2 bases lay between the germline ends. Germline V gene lookup returns CDR1 SGHDT and CDR2 YYEEEE.

This chain connects TRBV7-9 to TRBJ2-1, with 7 bases identical to TRBD2. The CDR3 spans 14 residues. Losses at the gene ends were 3 bases for V and 9 bases for J; bases not matched to a gene: 8. In germline, CDR1 is SEHNR, CDR2 FQNEAQ (reference sequence). The chain's CDR3 is CASSFARTRIEQFF. The CDR3 DNA is TGTGCCAGCAGCTTTGCCCGGACTAGAATTGAGCAGTTCTTC.

The rearrangement uses TRBV28 and TRBJ1-5; D unclear. Germline V gene sequence: CDR1 MDHEN, CDR2 SYDVKM. The CDR3 length is 14 residues. V lost 5 bases and J lost 5, with 13 bases in between. CDR3 loop: CASSPDWGDQPQHF. CDR3 in DNA: TGTGCCAGCAGTCCGGACTGGGGAGATCAGCCCCAGCATTTT.

This clone appeared once. This rearrangement joins TRBV30 to TRBJ2-7; D gene uncertain. CDR1 GTSNPN and CDR2 SVGIG come from the germline V gene (reference sequence). CDR3 size: 12 residues. The V gene lost 3 bases and the J gene lost 3 bases, with 9 bases spanning the gap. In DNA, the CDR3 is TGTGCCTGGAGGGGCAGCCACTACGAGCAGTACTTC. The encoded protein is CAWRGSHYEQYF.

The V and J genes are TRBV14 and TRBJ2-7; possibly TRBD1 for D (5 bases). Germline V gene lookup returns CDR1 SGHDN and CDR2 FVKESK. The CDR3 length is 16 residues. Trimming shortened V by 5 bases and J by 3 bases, and 20 bases separated the two germline ends. This CDR3 is CASSARRQGLFYEQYF. CDR3 nucleotide sequence: TGTGCCAGCAGCGCTCGCAGGCAGGGCTTATTCTACGAGCAGTACTTC.

The rearrangement uses TRBV6-1 and TRBJ2-7; D not certain. Trimming shortened V by 7 bases and J by 4 bases, and 14 bases separated the two germline ends. The CDR3 is 13 amino acids. Germline V gene data show CDR1 as MNHNS and CDR2 as SASEGT. The CDR3 DNA reads TGTGCCAGCACGCTCTCCGGAAGTTACGAGCAGTACTTC. It codes for CASTLSGSYEQYF.

V is TRBV5-1 and J is TRBJ1-1; D remains unclear. CDR3 length: 14 amino acids. Germline V CDR1 and CDR2: SGHRS, YFSETQ. Between the trimmed V and J ends, which lost 1 base and 0 bases, there was a span of 7 bases. In DNA, the CDR3 is TGCGCCAGCAGCTTGAATCCATTGAACACTGAAGCTTTCTTT. Encoded protein: CASSLNPLNTEAFF.

This chain connects TRBV5-4 to TRBJ1-1, with TRBD1 identical over 9 bases. The V and J ends lost 4 bases and 7 bases, in that order; junction bases with no gene match: 8. This CDR3 region has 14 residues. In germline, CDR1 is SGHNT, CDR2 YYREEE (reference sequence). CDR3 loop: CASSPTGGAVEAFF. The CDR3 nucleotides are TGTGCCAGCAGCCCCACAGGGGGCGCGGTTGAAGCTTTCTTT.

The V call is TRBV28, the J call TRBJ2-7, with a tentative D call TRBD1 (6 bases). There are 14 residues in the CDR3. CDR1 MDHEN and CDR2 SYDVKM come from the germline V gene. The germline V and J ends were trimmed by 3 bases and 6 bases, with 15 bases remaining between them. CDR3 DNA: TGTGCCAGCAGTTTGGCAGGGGCAGTCAGCGAGCAGTACTTC. Protein product: CASSLAGAVSEQYF.

J is TRBJ2-5 and V is TRBV11-3; D is unresolved. The V gene's germline CDR1 is SGHNT and CDR2 YENEEA. Trimming left V 0 bases short and J 3 bases short, with 17 bases between. The CDR3 length is 17 residues. The CDR3 DNA is TGTGCCAGCAGCTTAGAGCTTATACAGCGACCAAAAGAGACCCAGTACTTC. Its translation: CASSLELIQRPKETQYF.

The chain links TRBV5-6 to TRBJ1-2, with D perhaps matching TRBD1 (5 bases). The CDR3 runs to 15 residues. V lost 3 bases and J lost 4, with 16 bases in between. CDR1 is SGHDT and CDR2 is YYEEEE in the germline V gene. CDR3 amino acids: CASSWRSRGVYGYTF. DNA for the CDR3: TGTGCCAGCAGCTGGAGGTCACGGGGGGTCTATGGCTACACCTTC.

V is TRBV5-1 and J is TRBJ2-7; 10 bases align to TRBD1. This CDR3 contains 15 residues. Germline CDR1 and CDR2: SGHRS and YFSETQ. V trimming: 6 bases; J trimming: 6 bases; junction bases outside the gene matches: 12. CDR3: CASTAGQGEGSEQYF. CDR3 in DNA: TGCGCCAGCACCGCCGGACAGGGGGAGGGATCCGAGCAGTACTTC.

The rearrangement links TRBV28 to TRBJ1-1, with unresolved D. This CDR3 region has 13 residues. V was clipped by 8 bases and J by 1 base, with 11 bases between them. Germline V lookup: CDR1 MDHEN, CDR2 SYDVKM. The CDR3 region has the DNA TGTGCCAGCCAAGTGTGGAAGAACACTGAAGCTTTCTTT. Amino acids: CASQVWKNTEAFF. The full variable domain, in which reference TRBV28 and TRBJ1-1 provide the parts outside the CDR3, is DVKVTQSSRYLVKRTGEKVFLECVQDMDHENMFWYRQDPGLGLRLIYFSYDVKMKEKGDIPEGYSVSREKKERFSLILESASTNQTSMYLCASQVWKNTEAFFGQGTRLTVV.

This chain uses TRBV18 with TRBJ1-1, with a tentative D call TRBD1 (5 bases). This CDR3 is 16 amino acids long. Trimming left V 3 bases short and J 7 bases short, with 21 bases between. Per the germline V gene, CDR1 is KGHSH and CDR2 is LQKENI. The CDR3 is CASSPNPGPSSGEAFF. The DNA of the CDR3 is TGTGCCAGCTCACCTAACCCGGGACCCAGCTCGGGTGAAGCTTTCTTT.

In the case of this clone: At the DNA level, this CDR3 is encoded by other sequences in the same sample as well. The chain is built from TRBV2 and TRBJ2-7; 9 bases are shared with TRBD1. V lost 4 bases to trimming and J lost 2 bases; unmatched junction nucleotides: 3. There are 14 residues in the CDR3. Germline V lookup: CDR1 SNHLY, CDR2 FYNNEI. CDR3 sequence reads: CASSAGTGPYEQYF. CDR3 nucleotide sequence: TGTGCCAGCAGTGCCGGGACAGGGCCCTACGAGCAGTACTTC.

The CDR3 region is CASSPHWNTEAFF. DNA for the CDR3: TGTGCCAGCAGCCCTCACTGGAACACTGAAGCTTTCTTT. The chain combines TRBV11-2 with TRBJ1-1; D is unresolved. V lost 5 bases to trimming and J lost 1 base, with 8 bases between them. The V gene's germline CDR1 is SGHAT and CDR2 FQNNGV. The CDR3 loop spans 13 amino acids.

The chain carries TRBV28 and TRBJ2-1, with 8 bases lining up with TRBD1. Germline assignment: CDR1 MDHEN and CDR2 SYDVKM. The CDR3 sequence is 13 residues long. Trimming took 10 bases from V and 5 from J; bases not matched to a gene: 7. CDR3 sequence reads: CAMNRGRHNEQFF. CDR3 coding DNA: TGTGCCATGAACAGGGGGAGACACAATGAGCAGTTCTTC.

This clone was seen a single time. This chain joins TRBV4-1 and TRBJ1-1; D remains ambiguous. This CDR3 has 14 residues. V was cut by 3 bases and J by 9 bases, with 17 bases left in between. The V gene's germline CDR1 is MGHRA and CDR2 YSYEKL. The CDR3 DNA is TGCGCCAGCAGCCACCTAGAAGGAGACTTTCAAGCTTTCTTT. It yields the protein CASSHLEGDFQAFF.